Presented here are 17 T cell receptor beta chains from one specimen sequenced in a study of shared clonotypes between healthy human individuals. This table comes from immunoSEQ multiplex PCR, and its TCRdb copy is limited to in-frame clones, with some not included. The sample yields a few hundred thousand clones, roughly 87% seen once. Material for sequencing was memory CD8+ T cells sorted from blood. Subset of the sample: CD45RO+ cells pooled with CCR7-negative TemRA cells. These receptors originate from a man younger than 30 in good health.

The CDR3 sequence is CASSSSDRNNEKLFF. The CDR3 DNA follows: TGTGCCAGCAGCTCCTCGGACAGGAATAATGAAAAACTGTTTTTT. This chain connects TRBV2 to TRBJ1-4; 7 bases fit TRBD1. V trimming: 6 bases; J trimming: 4 bases; junction bases outside the gene matches: 8. The length of the CDR3 is 15 residues. Germline-derived CDR1 and CDR2 are SNHLY and FYNNEI.

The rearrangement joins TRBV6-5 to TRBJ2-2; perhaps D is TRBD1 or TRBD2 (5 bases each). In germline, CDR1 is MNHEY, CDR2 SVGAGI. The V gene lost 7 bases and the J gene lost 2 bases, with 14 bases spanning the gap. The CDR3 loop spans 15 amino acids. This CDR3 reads CASTHQGPNTGELFF. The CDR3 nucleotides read TGTGCCAGCACGCATCAGGGACCAAACACCGGGGAGCTGTTTTTT.

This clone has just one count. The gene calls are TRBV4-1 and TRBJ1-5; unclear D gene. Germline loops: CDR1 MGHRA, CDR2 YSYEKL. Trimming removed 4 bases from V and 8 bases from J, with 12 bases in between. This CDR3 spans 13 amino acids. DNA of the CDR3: TGCGCCAGCAGCCTAGAACTTCAGGAGCCCCAGCATTTT. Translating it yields CASSLELQEPQHF.

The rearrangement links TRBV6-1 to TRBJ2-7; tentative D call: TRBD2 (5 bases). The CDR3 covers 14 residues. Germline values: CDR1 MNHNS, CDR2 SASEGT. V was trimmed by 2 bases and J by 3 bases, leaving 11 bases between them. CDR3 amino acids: CASSEFRAGYEQYF. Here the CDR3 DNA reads TGTGCCAGCAGTGAATTCCGGGCGGGCTACGAGCAGTACTTC.

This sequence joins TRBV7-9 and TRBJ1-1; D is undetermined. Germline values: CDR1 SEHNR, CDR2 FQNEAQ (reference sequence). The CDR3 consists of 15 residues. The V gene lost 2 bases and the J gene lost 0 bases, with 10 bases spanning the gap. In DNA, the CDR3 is TGTGCCAGCAGCTTACCCCTACGGGTGAACACTGAAGCTTTCTTT. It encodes CASSLPLRVNTEAFF. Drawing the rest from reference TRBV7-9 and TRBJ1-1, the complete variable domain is DTGVSQNPRHKITKRGQNVTFRCDPISEHNRLYWYRQTLGQGPEFLTYFQNEAQLEKSRLLSDRFSAERPKGSFSTLEIQRTEQGDSAMYLCASSLPLRVNTEAFFGQGTRLTVV.

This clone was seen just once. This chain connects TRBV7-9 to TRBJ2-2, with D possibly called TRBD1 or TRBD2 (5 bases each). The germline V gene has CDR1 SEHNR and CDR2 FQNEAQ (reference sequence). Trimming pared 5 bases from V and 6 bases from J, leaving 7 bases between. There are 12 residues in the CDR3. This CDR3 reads CASSRGAGELFF. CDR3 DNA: TGTGCCAGCAGCCGGGGCGCCGGGGAGCTGTTTTTT. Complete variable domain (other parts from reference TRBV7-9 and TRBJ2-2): DTGVSQNPRHKITKRGQNVTFRCDPISEHNRLYWYRQTLGQGPEFLTYFQNEAQLEKSRLLSDRFSAERPKGSFSTLEIQRTEQGDSAMYLCASSRGAGELFFGEGSRLTVL.

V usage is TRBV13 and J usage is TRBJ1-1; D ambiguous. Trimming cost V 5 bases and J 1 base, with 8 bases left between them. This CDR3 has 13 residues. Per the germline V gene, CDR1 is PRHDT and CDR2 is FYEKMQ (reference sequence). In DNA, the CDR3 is TGTGCCAGCAGCCTAACAGAGAACACTGAAGCTTTCTTT. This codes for CASSLTENTEAFF. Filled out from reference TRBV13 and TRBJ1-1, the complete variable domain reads AAGVIQSPRHLIKEKRETATLKCYPIPRHDTVYWYQQGPGQDPQFLISFYEKMQSDKGSIPDRFSAQQFSDYHSELNMSSLELGDSALYFCASSLTENTEAFFGQGTRLTVV.

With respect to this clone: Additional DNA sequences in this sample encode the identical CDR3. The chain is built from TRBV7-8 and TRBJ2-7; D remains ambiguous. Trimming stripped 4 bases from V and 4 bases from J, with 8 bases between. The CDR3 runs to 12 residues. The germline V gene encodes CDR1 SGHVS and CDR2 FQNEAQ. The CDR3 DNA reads TGTGCCAGCAGCTCGCCCCCGTACGAGCAGTACTTC. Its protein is CASSSPPYEQYF.

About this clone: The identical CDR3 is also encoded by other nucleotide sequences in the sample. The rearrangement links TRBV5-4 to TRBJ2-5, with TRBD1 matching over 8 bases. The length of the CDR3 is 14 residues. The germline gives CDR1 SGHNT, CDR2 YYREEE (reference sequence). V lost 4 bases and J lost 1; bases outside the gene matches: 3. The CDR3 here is CASSPGQGQETQYF. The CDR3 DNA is TGTGCCAGCAGCCCCGGACAGGGCCAAGAGACCCAGTACTTC.

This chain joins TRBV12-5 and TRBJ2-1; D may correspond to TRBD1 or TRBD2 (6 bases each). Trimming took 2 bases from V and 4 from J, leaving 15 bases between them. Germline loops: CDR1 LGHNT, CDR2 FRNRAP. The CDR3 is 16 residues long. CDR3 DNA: TGTGCTAGTGGTTTGTATGTGGGGGGCCTATACAATGAGCAGTTCTTC. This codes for CASGLYVGGLYNEQFF.

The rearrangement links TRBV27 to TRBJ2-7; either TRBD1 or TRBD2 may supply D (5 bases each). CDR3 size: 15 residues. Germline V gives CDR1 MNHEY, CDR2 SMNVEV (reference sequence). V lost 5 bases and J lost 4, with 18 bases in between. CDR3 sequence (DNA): TGTGCCAGCAGTGCGGTTTGGGGGTTGGATTACGAGCAGTACTTC. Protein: CASSAVWGLDYEQYF.

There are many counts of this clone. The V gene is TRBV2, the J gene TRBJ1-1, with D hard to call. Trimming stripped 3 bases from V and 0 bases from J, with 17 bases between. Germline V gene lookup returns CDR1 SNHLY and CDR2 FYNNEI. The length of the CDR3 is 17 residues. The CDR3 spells CASSDFQRGNMNTEAFF. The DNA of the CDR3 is TGTGCCAGCAGTGATTTCCAACGGGGTAACATGAACACTGAAGCTTTCTTT.

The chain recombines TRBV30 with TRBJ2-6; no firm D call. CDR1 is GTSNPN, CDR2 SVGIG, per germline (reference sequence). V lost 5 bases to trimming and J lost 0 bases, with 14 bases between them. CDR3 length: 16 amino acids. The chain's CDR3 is CAWGLGQLSGANVLTF. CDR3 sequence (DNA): TGTGCCTGGGGCCTCGGGCAGCTCTCTGGGGCCAACGTCCTGACTTTC. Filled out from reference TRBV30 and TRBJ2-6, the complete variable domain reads SQTIHQWPATLVQPVGSPLSLECTVEGTSNPNLYWYRQAAGRGLQLLFYSVGIGQISSEVPQNLSASRPQDRQFILSSKKLLLSDSGFYLCAWGLGQLSGANVLTFGAGSRLTVL.

This CDR3 reads CASSFRGGAGETQYF. In DNA, the CDR3 is TGTGCCAGCAGTTTTAGAGGGGGGGCCGGGGAGACCCAGTACTTC. The rearrangement joins TRBV28 to TRBJ2-5; TRBD2 is a possible D gene (7 bases). This CDR3 is built from 15 residues. The V gene's germline CDR1 is MDHEN and CDR2 SYDVKM. V dropped 3 bases and J dropped 5 bases, with 16 bases sitting between them. The full variable domain, with the rest looked up from reference TRBV28 and TRBJ2-5, is DVKVTQSSRYLVKRTGEKVFLECVQDMDHENMFWYRQDPGLGLRLIYFSYDVKMKEKGDIPEGYSVSREKKERFSLILESASTNQTSMYLCASSFRGGAGETQYFGPGTRLLVL.

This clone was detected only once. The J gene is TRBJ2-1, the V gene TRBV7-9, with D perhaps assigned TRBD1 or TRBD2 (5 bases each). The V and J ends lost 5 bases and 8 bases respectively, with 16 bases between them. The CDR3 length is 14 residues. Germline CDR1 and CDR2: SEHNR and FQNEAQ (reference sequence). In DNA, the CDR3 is TGTGCCAGCAGCACGAGGAATCGAGGGGATGAGCAGTTCTTC. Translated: CASSTRNRGDEQFF.

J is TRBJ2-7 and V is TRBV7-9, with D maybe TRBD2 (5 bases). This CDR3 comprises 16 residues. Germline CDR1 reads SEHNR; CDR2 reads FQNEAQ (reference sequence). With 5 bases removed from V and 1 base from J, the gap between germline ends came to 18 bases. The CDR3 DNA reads TGTGCCAGCAGCCCTAGCCCCTGGACCCCTTCCTACGAGCAGTACTTC. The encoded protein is CASSPSPWTPSYEQYF.

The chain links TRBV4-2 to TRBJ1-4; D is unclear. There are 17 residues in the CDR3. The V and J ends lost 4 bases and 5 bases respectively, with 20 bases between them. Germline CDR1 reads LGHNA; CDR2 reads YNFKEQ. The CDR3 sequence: CASSPLRVKELNEKLFF. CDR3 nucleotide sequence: TGTGCCAGCAGCCCACTTAGAGTGAAAGAGCTAAATGAAAAACTGTTTTTT.